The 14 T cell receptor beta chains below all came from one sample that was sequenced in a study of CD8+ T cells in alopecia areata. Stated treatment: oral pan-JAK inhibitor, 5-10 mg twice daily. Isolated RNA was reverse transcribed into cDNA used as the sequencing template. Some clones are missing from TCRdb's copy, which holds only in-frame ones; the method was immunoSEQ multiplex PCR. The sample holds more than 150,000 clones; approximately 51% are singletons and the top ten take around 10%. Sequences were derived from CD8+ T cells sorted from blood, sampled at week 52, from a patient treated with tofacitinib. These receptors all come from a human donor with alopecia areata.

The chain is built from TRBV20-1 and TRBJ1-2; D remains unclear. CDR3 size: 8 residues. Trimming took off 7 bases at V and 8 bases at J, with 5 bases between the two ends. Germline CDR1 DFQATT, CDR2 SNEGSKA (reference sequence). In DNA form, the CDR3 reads TGCAGTGATGGGGGCTACACCTTC. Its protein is CSDGGYTF.

CDR3 in amino acids: CASSGGHRSYEQYF. DNA for the CDR3: TGTGCCAGCAGCGGGGGCCATCGCTCCTACGAGCAGTACTTC. The V gene is TRBV5-6, the J gene TRBJ2-7; D may be TRBD1 (6 bases). The CDR3 has 14 residues. V was clipped by 4 bases and J by 0 bases, with 11 bases between them. Per the germline V gene, CDR1 is SGHDT and CDR2 is YYEEEE.

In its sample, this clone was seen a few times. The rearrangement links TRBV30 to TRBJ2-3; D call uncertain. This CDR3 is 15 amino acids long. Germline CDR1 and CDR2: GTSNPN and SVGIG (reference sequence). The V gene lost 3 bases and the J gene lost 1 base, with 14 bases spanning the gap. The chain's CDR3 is CAWRDRGRGTDTQYF. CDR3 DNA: TGTGCCTGGAGGGATCGAGGAAGGGGCACAGATACGCAGTATTTT.

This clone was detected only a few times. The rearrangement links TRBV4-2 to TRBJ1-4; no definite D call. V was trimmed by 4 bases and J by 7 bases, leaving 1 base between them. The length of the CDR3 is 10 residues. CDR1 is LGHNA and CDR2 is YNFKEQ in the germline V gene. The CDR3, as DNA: TGTGCCAGCAGCCGTGAAAAACTGTTTTTT. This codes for CASSREKLFF.

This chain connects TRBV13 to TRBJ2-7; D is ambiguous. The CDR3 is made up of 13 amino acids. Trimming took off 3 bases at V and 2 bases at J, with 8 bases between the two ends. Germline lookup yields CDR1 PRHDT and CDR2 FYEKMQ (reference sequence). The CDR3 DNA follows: TGTGCCAGCAGCTTCGCAGGTACCTACGAGCAGTACTTC. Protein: CASSFAGTYEQYF.

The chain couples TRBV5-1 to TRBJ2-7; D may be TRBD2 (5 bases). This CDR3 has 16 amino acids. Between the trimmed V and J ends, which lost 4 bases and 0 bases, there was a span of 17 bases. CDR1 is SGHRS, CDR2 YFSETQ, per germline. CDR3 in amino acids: CASSPGSGFFSYEQYF. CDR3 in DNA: TGCGCCAGCAGCCCGGGATCGGGGTTTTTCTCCTACGAGCAGTACTTC.

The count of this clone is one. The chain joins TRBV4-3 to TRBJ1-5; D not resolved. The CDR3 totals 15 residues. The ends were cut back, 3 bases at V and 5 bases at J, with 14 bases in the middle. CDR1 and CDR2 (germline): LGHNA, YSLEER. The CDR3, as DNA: TGCGCCAGCAGCCAGTACCGGGCCCACGATCAGCCCCAGCATTTT. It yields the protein CASSQYRAHDQPQHF.

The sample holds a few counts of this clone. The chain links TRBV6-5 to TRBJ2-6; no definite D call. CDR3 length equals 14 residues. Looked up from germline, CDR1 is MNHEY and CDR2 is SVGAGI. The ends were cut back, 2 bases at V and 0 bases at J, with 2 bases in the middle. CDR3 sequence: CASSYASGANVLTF. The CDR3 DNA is TGTGCCAGCAGTTACGCCTCTGGGGCCAACGTCCTGACTTTC.

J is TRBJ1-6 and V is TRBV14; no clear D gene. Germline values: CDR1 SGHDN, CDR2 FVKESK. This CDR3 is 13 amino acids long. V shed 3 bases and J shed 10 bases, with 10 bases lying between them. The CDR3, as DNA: TGTGCCAGCAGCCAGGGTCCTGGCTCACCCCTCCACTTT. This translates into CASSQGPGSPLHF.

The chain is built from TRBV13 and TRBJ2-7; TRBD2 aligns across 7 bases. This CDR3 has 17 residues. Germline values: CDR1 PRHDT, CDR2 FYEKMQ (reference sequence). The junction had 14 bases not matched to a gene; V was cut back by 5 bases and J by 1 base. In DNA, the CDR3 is TGTGCCAGCAGCCAAGGTCCCCCAACTAGCGAGTCCTACGAGCAGTACTTC. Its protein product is CASSQGPPTSESYEQYF.

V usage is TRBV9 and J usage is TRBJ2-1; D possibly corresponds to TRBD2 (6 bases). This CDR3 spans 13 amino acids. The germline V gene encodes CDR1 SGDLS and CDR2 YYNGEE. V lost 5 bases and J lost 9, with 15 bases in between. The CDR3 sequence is CASSPGTLGEQFF. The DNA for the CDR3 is TGTGCCAGCAGTCCTGGGACTTTGGGTGAGCAGTTCTTC.

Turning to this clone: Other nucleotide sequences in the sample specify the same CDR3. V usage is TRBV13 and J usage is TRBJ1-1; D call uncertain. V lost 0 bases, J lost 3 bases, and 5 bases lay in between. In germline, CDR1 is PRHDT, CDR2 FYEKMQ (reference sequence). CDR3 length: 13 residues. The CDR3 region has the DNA TGTGCCAGCAGCTTAGGAAGGGACACTGAAGCTTTCTTT. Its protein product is CASSLGRDTEAFF.

The CDR3 sequence is CASSATAGRREQYF. The CDR3 DNA reads as TGTGCCAGTAGTGCAACGGCGGGCCGTCGGGAGCAGTACTTC. V gene TRBV19 combines with J gene TRBJ2-7; TRBD2 is a possible D gene (5 bases). The germline gives CDR1 LNHDA, CDR2 SQIVND (reference sequence). There are 14 residues in the CDR3. Trimming cost V 5 bases and J 7 bases, with 18 bases left between them.

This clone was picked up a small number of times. The chain's CDR3 is CASSRGRTNTGELFF. The DNA for the CDR3 is TGCGCCAGCAGCCGGGGGAGGACGAACACCGGGGAGCTGTTTTTT. The V call is TRBV5-1, the J call TRBJ2-2, with D possibly being TRBD2 (6 bases). Trimming removed 4 bases from V and 0 bases from J, with 10 bases in between. CDR1 and CDR2 from the germline V gene are SGHRS and YFSETQ. This CDR3 has 15 amino acids.